These T cell receptor beta chains were read from a single sample in a study of blood T cell repertoires in COVID-19. Produced via immunoSEQ multiplex PCR; TCRdb's table is partial and in-frame only. This table holds about 78,000 clones, approximately 86% found once. Material: peripheral blood. The receptor set was obtained from a man aged 50 to 59 with active or convalescent COVID-19. CDR3s include the opening cysteine and the closing phenylalanine or tryptophan. D genes are given only for firm matches. Clone size is given for some rows only: seen once, a few or many times, or a class if the clone is expanded.

d_call,v_call,j_call,clone_size,cdr3_aa,cdr3_nt
.,TRBV5-1,TRBJ1-2,.,CASWWGLRGVFGHYGYTF,TGCGCCAGCTGGTGGGGTCTGCGCGGGGTATTCGGCCATTATGGCTACACCTTC
.,TRBV6-2/TRBV6-3,TRBJ1-1,.,CASSYGGSAEAFF,TGTGCCAGCAGTTACGGGGGGAGCGCTGAAGCTTTCTTT
.,TRBV24-1,TRBJ2-3,once,CATGESTDTQYF,TGTGCCACCGGAGAGAGCACAGATACGCAGTATTTT
TRBD1,TRBV27,TRBJ1-5,.,CASSPGDRVIGQPQHF,TGTGCCAGCAGTCCAGGGGACAGGGTAATCGGTCAGCCCCAGCATTTT
TRBD1,TRBV7-9,TRBJ1-2,.,CASSLDRVDF,TGTGCCAGCAGCTTGGACAGGGTGGACTTC
TRBD1,TRBV7-7,TRBJ2-5,.,CASSDGQAFIETQYF,TGTGCCAGCAGCGACGGACAGGCGTTCATAGAGACCCAGTACTTC
.,TRBV6-5,TRBJ1-1,once,CASSYSTLGGAEAFF,TGTGCCAGCAGTTACTCGACCCTGGGAGGAGCTGAAGCTTTCTTT
.,TRBV19,TRBJ2-1,.,CASSILGGGYNEQFF,TGTGCCAGTAGTATATTAGGGGGGGGCTACAATGAGCAGTTCTTC
.,TRBV12-2,TRBJ2-5,.,CASRGLRGYEETQYF,TGTGCAAGTCGCGGCCTTAGGGGTTATGAAGAGACCCAGTACTTC
.,TRBV15,TRBJ2-3,.,CATSRQGTDTQYF,TGTGCCACCAGTAGACAGGGCACAGATACGCAGTATTTT
.,TRBV4-3,TRBJ2-7,.,CASSQDLGEQYF,TGCGCCAGCAGCCAAGATCTCGGCGAGCAGTACTTC
.,TRBV7-9,TRBJ1-2,.,CASSLDLATDYGYTF,TGTGCCAGCAGCTTAGATTTGGCAACAGACTATGGCTACACCTTC
TRBD2,TRBV2,TRBJ2-1,.,CASSSFLAGGQNEQFF,TGTGCCAGCAGTTCTTTCTTAGCGGGGGGGCAAAATGAGCAGTTCTTC
.,TRBV18,TRBJ1-4,.,CASRDSATNEKLFF,TGTGCCAGCCGGGACTCAGCAACTAATGAAAAACTGTTTTTT
.,TRBV28,TRBJ1-6,.,CASSLPEDISPLHF,TGTGCCAGCAGTTTACCAGAGGATATTTCACCCCTCCACTTT
.,TRBV14,TRBJ2-2,few,CASSPGTPNTGELFF,TGTGCCAGCAGCCCCGGGACTCCGAACACCGGGGAGCTGTTTTTT
.,TRBV2,TRBJ2-3,.,CASSEYGGTFKATDTQYF,TGTGCCAGCAGTGAATATGGGGGGACTTTCAAAGCCACAGATACGCAGTATTTT
TRBD1,TRBV10-1,TRBJ1-2,.,CASSESGQGAHGYTF,TGCGCCAGCAGTGAGTCGGGACAGGGGGCGCATGGCTACACCTTC
TRBD2,TRBV12-5,TRBJ2-5,few,CASAASGGNQETQYF,TGTGCTAGTGCGGCTAGCGGGGGGAATCAGGAGACCCAGTACTTC
.,TRBV5-4,TRBJ2-3,.,CASSLPGSHTDTQYF,TGTGCCAGCAGCTTGCCAGGGTCCCACACAGATACGCAGTATTTT
TRBD1,TRBV19,TRBJ2-3,.,CASSIGPQGADTQYF,TGTGCCAGTAGTATAGGCCCACAGGGGGCAGATACGCAGTATTTT
.,TRBV4-2,TRBJ1-6,.,CASSLETRLDSYNSPLHF,TGTGCCAGCAGCCTCGAAACCCGTTTAGACTCCTATAATTCACCCCTCCACTTT
TRBD2,TRBV28,TRBJ2-5,.,CASSLWGLAGPGTQYF,TGTGCCAGCAGTTTATGGGGGCTAGCGGGGCCAGGGACCCAGTACTTC
TRBD1,TRBV10-1,TRBJ2-1,.,CASSEGPGGEQFF,TGCGCCAGCAGTGAGGGCCCAGGGGGTGAGCAGTTCTTC
.,TRBV6-5,TRBJ2-5,.,CASSYSGGAGETQYF,TGTGCCAGCAGTTACTCGGGGGGGGCGGGAGAGACCCAGTACTTC
.,TRBV28,TRBJ1-5,.,CASTTGYSNQPQHF,TGTGCCAGCACTACAGGGTATAGCAATCAGCCCCAGCATTTT
TRBD2,TRBV29-1,TRBJ2-3,.,CSSGLAVDTQYF,TGCAGCTCCGGACTAGCGGTGGATACGCAGTATTTT
.,TRBV11-2,TRBJ2-3,.,CASSSQGTDTQYF,TGTGCCAGCAGCTCCCAGGGAACAGATACGCAGTATTTT
.,TRBV2,TRBJ2-5,.,CASLEGEGLETQYF,TGTGCCAGCTTGGAGGGGGAGGGATTAGAGACCCAGTACTTC
.,TRBV20-1,TRBJ1-2,.,CSASTGRDYGYTF,TGCAGTGCTAGTACAGGGAGGGACTATGGCTACACCTTC
TRBD1,TRBV19,TRBJ1-4,.,CASSNRGDGNEKLFF,TGTGCCAGTAGCAACAGGGGGGATGGTAATGAAAAACTGTTTTTT
.,TRBV7-2,TRBJ2-2,.,CASTSGVNTGELFF,TGTGCCAGCACCTCGGGAGTGAACACCGGGGAGCTGTTTTTT
.,TRBV19,TRBJ2-4,.,CASSIGSLVLAKNIQYF,TGTGCCAGTAGTATCGGGAGTCTCGTCCTAGCCAAAAACATTCAGTACTTC
TRBD1,TRBV18,TRBJ1-3,.,CASSQGQARSGNTIYF,TGTGCCAGCTCACAGGGACAGGCCAGGTCTGGAAACACCATATATTTT
.,TRBV6-6,TRBJ2-3,.,CASTYRDTQYF,TGTGCCAGCACCTACCGGGATACGCAGTATTTT
.,TRBV6-5,TRBJ2-1,.,CASRLGGTYEQFF,TGTGCCAGCAGATTAGGGGGAACGTATGAGCAGTTCTTC
TRBD1,TRBV2,TRBJ2-3,.,CASKTDRGGTDTQYF,TGTGCCAGCAAAACGGACAGGGGTGGTACAGATACGCAGTATTTT
.,TRBV7-2,TRBJ1-2,.,CASSSSGTPNGYTF,TGTGCCAGCAGCTCCTCAGGGACACCGAATGGCTACACCTTC
TRBD2,TRBV11-3,TRBJ2-3,.,CASSLAFGRGADTQYF,TGTGCCAGCAGCTTAGCTTTCGGGCGGGGGGCAGATACGCAGTATTTT
.,TRBV21-1,TRBJ1-5,.,CASSRGPPQPQHF,TGTGCCAGCAGCAGGGGCCCACCCCAGCCCCAGCATTTT
.,TRBV7-8,TRBJ2-3,once,CASSSLVTDTQYF,TGTGCCAGCAGCTCACTAGTTACAGATACGCAGTATTTT
.,TRBV11-2,TRBJ1-5,.,CASSVGAGSNQPQHF,TGTGCCAGCAGCGTAGGGGCCGGTAGCAATCAGCCCCAGCATTTT